This passage covers 22 T cell receptor beta chains from one sample sequenced in a study of control samples from healthy donors and cancer patients. TCRdb keeps only in-frame clones here, not all; method: immunoSEQ multiplex PCR. The sample contains 100,000 to 110,000 clones, roughly 87% of which appear only once. Material: blood. These receptors were taken from a woman in her forties or fifties in good health.

V is TRBV13 and J is TRBJ1-3; D remains ambiguous. V dropped 2 bases and J dropped 9 bases, with 11 bases sitting between them. The length of the CDR3 is 13 residues. Germline values: CDR1 PRHDT, CDR2 FYEKMQ (reference sequence). CDR3 amino acids: CASSLRDRGTIYF. Here the CDR3 DNA reads TGTGCCAGCAGCTTACGGGATCGAGGCACCATATATTTT.

The rearrangement uses TRBV7-7 and TRBJ2-2, with D perhaps matching TRBD1 (6 bases). Trimming took off 4 bases at V and 6 bases at J, with 12 bases between the two ends. CDR3 length equals 14 residues. Germline loops: CDR1 SSHAT, CDR2 FNYEAQ (reference sequence). The CDR3 nucleotides are TGTGCCAGCAGCTCTCAGGGGCCCGCCGGGGAGCTGTTTTTT. Its protein is CASSSQGPAGELFF.

This clone was observed a few times. This chain connects TRBV28 to TRBJ1-2; perhaps TRBD1 as D (6 bases). The germline V gene encodes CDR1 MDHEN and CDR2 SYDVKM. V gave up 4 bases and J gave up 7 bases, with 7 bases separating them. The CDR3 extends over 11 amino acids. The CDR3 sequence is CASSYRAGYTF. The CDR3 DNA is TGTGCCAGCAGTTACAGGGCTGGCTACACCTTC.

About this clone itself: Mismatch with germline at one junction end may stem from a read error. V is TRBV12-3 or TRBV12-4 and J is TRBJ2-2; D is undetermined. This CDR3 comprises 12 residues. CDR3 sequence (DNA): TGTGCCAGCAGTGCGAACGCCGGGGAGCTGTTTTTT. It encodes CASSANAGELFF.

The rearrangement joins TRBV11-3 to TRBJ2-1, with 9 bases fitting TRBD2. Trimming took 5 bases from V and 8 from J; bases not matched to a gene: 10. The CDR3 spans 15 residues. Germline V gives CDR1 SGHNT, CDR2 YENEEA. Here the CDR3 DNA reads TGTGCCAGCAGCCCCCGACTAGCGGAGGGGCATGAGCAGTTCTTC. This translates into CASSPRLAEGHEQFF.

The genes are TRBV5-5 and TRBJ1-5; D may be TRBD1 (5 bases). The CDR3 runs 17 residues. Germline CDR1 is SGHKS and CDR2 is YYEKEE (reference sequence). Trimming cost V 0 bases and J 1 base, with 14 bases left between them. CDR3 sequence (DNA): TGTGCCAGCAGCTTGGGGGGCTTATCGGTGAGCAATCAGCCCCAGCATTTT. Translation gives CASSLGGLSVSNQPQHF.

The V call is TRBV10-3, the J call TRBJ1-5, with TRBD1 as a possible D gene (6 bases). The V gene lost 8 bases and the J gene lost 7 bases, with 18 bases spanning the gap. The length of the CDR3 is 14 residues. Germline CDR1 ENHRY, CDR2 SYGVKD. CDR3 nucleotides: TGTGCCATCTCCCCCGGCAGGGGCGTCCAGCCCCAGCATTTT. It codes for CAISPGRGVQPQHF.

The chain couples TRBV7-2 to TRBJ1-3; unclear D gene. V dropped 5 bases and J dropped 6 bases, with 14 bases sitting between them. The CDR3 totals 14 residues. Germline CDR1 reads SGHTA; CDR2 reads FQGNSA. The CDR3 region has the DNA TGTGCCAGCAGCCGTCGAACGGGGAAAAACACCATATATTTT. Translated: CASSRRTGKNTIYF.

This clone was seen only once. The genes are TRBV3-1 (or the pseudogene TRBV3-2) and TRBJ1-2; D may be TRBD1 (5 bases). This CDR3 is 12 amino acids long. V lost 6 bases to trimming and J lost 4 bases, with 9 bases between them. Germline CDR1 reads LGHDT; CDR2 reads YNNKEL (reference sequence). CDR3 sequence: CASSRQGYGYTF. CDR3 nucleotides: TGTGCCAGCAGTCGCCAGGGCTATGGCTACACCTTC.

This chain links TRBV24-1 with TRBJ1-1; a weak D match, TRBD1 (6 bases). The V end lost 9 bases, the J end lost 6 bases, and 16 bases lay between the germline ends. CDR3 length: 13 residues. The germline CDR1 and CDR2 sequences are KGHDR and SFDVKD. CDR3 amino acids: CATAEGVSSEAFF. The CDR3 DNA reads TGTGCCACCGCTGAGGGGGTTAGCTCTGAAGCTTTCTTT.

J is TRBJ1-5 and V is TRBV7-2; D might be TRBD1 (6 bases). Germline V gene data show CDR1 as SGHTA and CDR2 as FQGNSA. The CDR3 extends over 16 amino acids. V lost 8 bases, J lost 6 bases, and 23 bases lay in between. The CDR3 spells CASALRGARQAQPQHF. The CDR3 DNA reads as TGTGCCAGCGCGCTACGTGGAGCTCGACAGGCTCAGCCCCAGCATTTT. Filled out from reference TRBV7-2 and TRBJ1-5, the complete variable domain reads GAGVSQSPSNKVTEKGKDVELRCDPISGHTALYWYRQSLGQGLEFLIYFQGNSAPDKSGLPSDRFSAERTGGSVSTLTIQRTQQEDSAVYLCASALRGARQAQPQHFGDGTRLSIL.

The chain couples TRBV7-9 to TRBJ2-1, with a tentative D call TRBD2 (6 bases). Germline V gene data show CDR1 as SEHNR and CDR2 as FQNEAQ (reference sequence). The CDR3 length is 15 residues. The germline V and J ends were trimmed by 6 bases and 4 bases, with 16 bases remaining between them. The CDR3 DNA reads TGTGCCAGCAGTTTTAGGAGGGCAATTTACAATGAGCAGTTCTTC. The encoded protein is CASSFRRAIYNEQFF.

The V call is TRBV5-1, the J call TRBJ2-2; 8 nucleotides align to TRBD2. V was clipped by 1 base and J by 7 bases; unmatched bases: 9. The CDR3 has 16 residues. The germline V gene has CDR1 SGHRS and CDR2 YFSETQ. CDR3 sequence: CASSLIAGLGGGELFF. The CDR3 DNA reads TGCGCCAGCAGCTTGATAGCGGGGCTAGGAGGCGGGGAGCTGTTTTTT.

The chain combines TRBV3-1 (or the pseudogene TRBV3-2) with TRBJ2-3, with TRBD2 identical over 10 bases. This CDR3 is 16 amino acids long. Trimming took 4 bases from V and 4 from J; bases not matched to a gene: 8. Germline values: CDR1 LGHDT, CDR2 YNNKEL (reference sequence). CDR3 amino acids: CASSLLAGPGPDTQYF. In DNA, the CDR3 is TGTGCCAGCAGCCTACTAGCGGGACCAGGTCCAGATACGCAGTATTTT.

The chain recombines TRBV7-2 with TRBJ2-3; D gene unclear. The CDR3 runs 16 residues. V lost 8 bases to trimming and J lost 0 bases, with 18 bases between them. CDR1 SGHTA and CDR2 FQGNSA come from the germline V gene. CDR3 nucleotides: TGTGCCAGCTCCGTTTTGGCCCCCTCAAGCACAGATACGCAGTATTTT. Translation: CASSVLAPSSTDTQYF.

This clone was observed a few times. The V gene is TRBV6-6, the J gene TRBJ2-7; D remains ambiguous. In germline, CDR1 is MNHNY, CDR2 SVGAGI (reference sequence). This CDR3 spans 13 amino acids. The V end lost 4 bases, the J end lost 2 bases, and 9 bases lay between the germline ends. CDR3 region: CASSFPNPYEQYF. The CDR3 region has the DNA TGTGCCAGCAGTTTTCCTAACCCCTACGAGCAGTACTTC.

This sequence joins TRBV2 and TRBJ2-1; D is perhaps TRBD2 (5 bases). This CDR3 has 15 amino acids. Trimming pared 6 bases from V and 1 base from J, leaving 13 bases between. The V gene's germline CDR1 is SNHLY and CDR2 FYNNEI. CDR3 loop: CASRVASGSYNEQFF. The CDR3 coding sequence is TGTGCCAGCAGGGTCGCGAGCGGATCCTACAATGAGCAGTTCTTC.

There are a few counts of this clone. The chain employs TRBV20-1 and TRBJ1-2; D not certain. The CDR3 covers 11 residues. V was clipped by 8 bases and J by 5 bases, with 12 bases between them. In germline, CDR1 is DFQATT, CDR2 SNEGSKA (reference sequence). The CDR3 DNA is TGCAGTTCGAGGGTGGGTTATGGCTACACCTTC. Residues: CSSRVGYGYTF.

The gene calls are TRBV18 and TRBJ2-5, with D possibly TRBD2 on 6 matching bases. Germline lookup yields CDR1 KGHSH and CDR2 LQKENI. This CDR3 has 15 amino acids. V was cut by 3 bases and J by 1 base, with 12 bases left in between. The CDR3 DNA follows: TGTGCCAGCTCACCTAATGGGGGGACCCAAGAGACCCAGTACTTC. Encoded protein: CASSPNGGTQETQYF.

This clone was picked up one time. One junction end disagrees with the germline gene, perhaps due to a read error. The chain links TRBV20-1 to TRBJ2-1, with D uncertain. Per germline, CDR1 DFQATT and CDR2 SNEGSKA (reference sequence). This CDR3 has 11 residues. The CDR3 region is CSARFYYEQFF. The CDR3, as DNA: TGCAGTGCTAGGTTCTACTATGAGCAGTTCTTC.

The chain recombines TRBV30 with TRBJ2-5; 9 bases align to TRBD1. Looked up from germline, CDR1 is GTSNPN and CDR2 is SVGIG (reference sequence). The CDR3 consists of 16 residues. Unmatched junction bases numbered 8, after V lost 1 base and J lost 2 bases. Written as DNA, the CDR3 is TGTGCCTGGAGTGCTGGACAGGGGAGTACTCAAGAGACCCAGTACTTC. Encoded protein: CAWSAGQGSTQETQYF.

This sequence joins TRBV6-5 and TRBJ1-2; TRBD1 agrees at 9 bases. Germline V gene sequence: CDR1 MNHEY, CDR2 SVGAGI. V was pared by 6 bases and J by 4 bases, with 9 bases of the junction left unmatched. The CDR3 covers 15 residues. CDR3 residues: CASRILDRGPYGYTF. Written as DNA, the CDR3 is TGTGCCAGCAGGATTCTGGACAGGGGCCCCTATGGCTACACCTTC.